This T cell receptor (beta chain) originates from a study of control samples from healthy donors and cancer patients. Here immunoSEQ multiplex PCR was the method, and the copy in TCRdb shows in-frame clones only, minus some. Of 75,000 to 100,000 clones in the sample, under 90% were seen once. The CDR3 is 15 residues long. Looked up from germline, CDR1 is LNHNV and CDR2 is YYDKDF (reference sequence). The germline V and J ends were trimmed by 0 bases and 4 bases, with 9 bases remaining between them. This chain uses TRBV15 with TRBJ1-4, with a tentative D call TRBD1 (5 bases). The sample taken for sequencing was blood. The receptor was isolated from a man aged 50 to 59 in good health. In DNA, the CDR3 is TGTGCCACCAGCAGAGAAGCAGGGAATAATGAAAAACTGTTTTTT. It encodes CATSREAGNNEKLFF. The full variable domain, in which reference TRBV15 and TRBJ1-4 provide the parts outside the CDR3, is DAMVIQNPRYQVTQFGKPVTLSCSQTLNHNVMYWYQQKSSQAPKLLFHYYDKDFNNEADTPDNFQSRRPNTSFCFLDIRSPGLGDTAMYLCATSREAGNNEKLFFGSGTQLSVL.